A selection of T cell receptor beta chains follows, all from one sample in a study of T cells in Graves' hyperthyroidism and ophthalmopathy. TCRdb processed the multiplex PCR reads anew with MiXCR; each CDR3 protein has one entry. The top ten clones hold approximately 4.2% of a sample with hundreds of thousands of distinct CDR3 sequences, roughly 15% of them seen once. The specimen sequenced was blood. These receptors were taken from a middle-aged woman with Graves' ophthalmopathy. Both conserved end residues are part of each CDR3. D genes are given only for firm matches.

d_gene,v_gene,CDR3aa
-,TRBV28,CASSPQIAASYEQYF
TRBD1,TRBV15,CATMRDTGTGVYEQYF
-,TRBV20-1,CSAREGGTDEQYF
TRBD2,TRBV11-2,CASSLDRLAGVKETQYF
-,TRBV28,CASSFPFGRGGQPQHF
-,TRBV7-3,CASSTDCPMAQHF
TRBD1,TRBV6-5,CASSYSRDRSYGYTF
-,TRBV20-1,CSARDVNSYEQYF
-,TRBV12-3/TRBV12-4,CASSLNQGKHGYTF
-,TRBV28,CASSPATGEGETQYF
-,TRBV7-9,CASSSSTGIEAFF
-,TRBV25-1,CASSGGGVNNQPQHF
-,TRBV20-1,CSARETSPSSTGELFF
TRBD1,TRBV28,CASRMGQTNTGELFF
-,TRBV6-1,CASSERGHFSNQPQHF
-,TRBV20-1,CSASEGDGYTF
TRBD2,TRBV7-2,CASIPSGSRYEQYF
-,TRBV11-1,CASSLGVEGFNNQPQHF
-,TRBV4-1,CASSQAFSGQQPQHF
-,TRBV3-1,CASSQATNRDIQYF
-,TRBV6-5,CASIMTGSYGYTF
TRBD2,TRBV4-2,CASSQGSGAETQYF
-,TRBV2,CASSESIYEQYF
TRBD2,TRBV20-1,CSAREVAGAPYEQYF
TRBD1,TRBV12-3/TRBV12-4,CASSSRQGWVGDEETQYF
-,TRBV7-3,CASSLKGLETQYF
-,TRBV28,CASSFTGWSYEQYF
TRBD2,TRBV20-1,CSARGLAGGPFHEQYF
-,TRBV28,CASSLEEGGVGNTIYF
-,TRBV12-3/TRBV12-4,CASSPRGQPQHF
-,TRBV6-2/TRBV6-3,CASNNPGTLQETQYF
-,TRBV28,CASSLNQGQWPQHF
TRBD1,TRBV20-1,CSAFAPDRGGETQYF
TRBD2,TRBV11-1,CASSFPTSGRGGYEQYF
-,TRBV6-5,CASERGGGKETQYF
-,TRBV11-1,CASSLAGRGTANYGYTF
-,TRBV24-1,CATSDPGDSEKLFF